The text below deals with one TCR beta chain. The data were obtained in a study of blood T cell repertoires in COVID-19. V was pared by 0 bases and J by 1 base, with 8 bases between. The CDR3 spans 15 residues. Looked up from germline, CDR1 is SGHNT and CDR2 is YYREEE (reference sequence). Clones were sequenced by immunoSEQ multiplex PCR, and TCRdb holds only the in-frame ones, with some missing. This table has 130,000 to 150,000 clones, 85% to 90% appearing once. The material sequenced was peripheral blood. The chain carries TRBV5-4 and TRBJ2-1, with D unclear. The receptor was derived from a man aged 50 to 60 with active or convalescent COVID-19. Here the CDR3 reads CASSLGGTSYNEQFF. CDR3 sequence (DNA): TGTGCCAGCAGCTTGGGCGGTACATCCTACAATGAGCAGTTCTTC.